Listed below are T cell receptor beta chains from one sample, sequenced in a study of T cell repertoires in cytomegalovirus infection. TCRdb redid the calling of the reads with MiXCR, one entry per CDR3 protein. The sample lists roughly 100,000 distinct CDR3 sequences, less than 55% occurring once. These TCRs are of unknown antigen specificity. The input for sequencing was CD8+ T cells from cultured PBMCs, taken from culture after CMV antigen stimulation. These receptors originate from a human donor in good health (CMV status not recorded). Some clones in this sample may be carry-over from other donors' samples. CDR3s include the opening cysteine and the closing phenylalanine or tryptophan. D genes are given only for firm matches. Where a row states a size, it is once, few, many or the class of an expanded clone; other rows omit it.

J gene	clone size	D gene	V gene	CDR3 DNA	CDR3 protein
TRBJ2-1	NA	NA	TRBV19	TGTGCCAGTAGTAGAGGCGGAAACTCCTACAATGAGCAGTTCTTC	CASSRGGNSYNEQFF
TRBJ1-5	NA	NA	TRBV7-9	TGTGCCAGCAGCTTAGGGGTGGGGGAACAGCCCCAGCATTTT	CASSLGVGEQPQHF
TRBJ2-2	NA	NA	TRBV12-3/TRBV12-4	TGTGCCAGCAGTATCATGAACACCGGGGAGCTGTTTTTT	CASSIMNTGELFF
TRBJ2-2	few	NA	TRBV28	TGTGCCAGCAGTTCCACCCAGGGTTGGAGCACCGGGGAGCTGTTTTTT	CASSSTQGWSTGELFF
TRBJ1-2	NA	NA	TRBV7-2	TGTGCCAGCAGCTTGATGGCAGGGGACTATGGCTACACCTTC	CASSLMAGDYGYTF
TRBJ2-3	few	TRBD2	TRBV7-6	TGTGCCAGCAGCCCCACTAGCGGGGTTCGGGATACGCAGTATTTT	CASSPTSGVRDTQYF
TRBJ2-5	few	NA	TRBV7-2	TGTGCCAGCAGCTTAGTTGGGGGGGCAGGGGAGACCCAGTACTTC	CASSLVGGAGETQYF
TRBJ2-7	NA	NA	TRBV6-1	TGTGCCAGCAGTGACTTCCTATCCTACGAGCAGTACTTC	CASSDFLSYEQYF
TRBJ1-4	once	NA	TRBV10-3	TGTGCCATCAGTGGTCAAAGACAGTTGGAAAAACTGTTTTTT	CAISGQRQLEKLFF
TRBJ1-5	NA	NA	TRBV27	TGTGCCAGCGGGGGGCAGCCCCAGCATTTT	CASGGQPQHF
TRBJ1-4	NA	TRBD1	TRBV27	TGTGCCAGCAGGGAGACAGGGTCTGGCGAAAAACTGTTTTTT	CASRETGSGEKLFF
TRBJ2-2	few	NA	TRBV4-2	TGTGCCAGCAGCCAAGATCTAGGGGGGTCCGGGGAGCTGTTTTTT	CASSQDLGGSGELFF
TRBJ2-3	many	TRBD2	TRBV20-1	TGCAGTGCTAGCGGGGGAAGCGGGAGCCGCACAGATACGCAGTATTTT	CSASGGSGSRTDTQYF
TRBJ1-6	NA	NA	TRBV10-3	TGTGCCATCAGTATCAGTGGGGAGGCTGCTTCACCCCTCCACTTT	CAISISGEAASPLHF
TRBJ1-1	NA	NA	TRBV5-4	TGTGCCAGCAGCTTCTTTGGAGGCACTGAAGCTTTCTTT	CASSFFGGTEAFF
TRBJ1-1	NA	NA	TRBV19	TGTGCCAGTAGTATCGGAGGACGGGGAAGAGGTGAAGCTTTCTTT	CASSIGGRGRGEAFF
TRBJ2-1	NA	TRBD2	TRBV15	TGTGCCACCAGCAGCCCCAAGCTCGGGACTATCCACACGGACGCCTACAATGAGCAGTTCTTC	CATSSPKLGTIHTDAYNEQFF
TRBJ2-2	many	NA	TRBV29-1	TGCAGCGTTGGGGACATAAACACCGGGGAGCTGTTTTTT	CSVGDINTGELFF
TRBJ1-2	few	TRBD1	TRBV30	TGTGCCTGGAGTCCGGGACAGGTGATCTATGGCTACACCTTC	CAWSPGQVIYGYTF
TRBJ1-1	few	NA	TRBV6-5	TGTGCCAGCGGGGGAATGAACACTGAAGCTTTCTTT	CASGGMNTEAFF
TRBJ2-7	NA	NA	TRBV12-3/TRBV12-4	TGTGCCAGCAGTTTACGGGTGGGGTACGAGCAGTACTTC	CASSLRVGYEQYF
TRBJ2-3	NA	NA	TRBV28	TGTGCCAGCAGTTTGGGGGTCGGCGGGAGCACAGATACGCAGTATTTT	CASSLGVGGSTDTQYF
TRBJ1-1	few	TRBD1	TRBV15	TGTGCCACCAGCCAGGGGGCGATCGGCACTGAAGCTTTCTTT	CATSQGAIGTEAFF
TRBJ1-2	NA	TRBD1	TRBV13	TGTGCCAGCAGCCCCCGGGACAGGGGATGGTATGGCTACACCTTC	CASSPRDRGWYGYTF
TRBJ1-5	NA	NA	TRBV27	TGTGCCAGCAGTTTAATGGGTAGCCAGCCCCAGCATTTT	CASSLMGSQPQHF
TRBJ1-4	NA	NA	TRBV7-9	TGTGCCAGCAGCTTAGCCTTGGGGGAAAAACTGTTTTTT	CASSLALGEKLFF
TRBJ1-5	many	NA	TRBV2	TGTGCCAGCAGTGAAACAGGGAATAGCAATCAGCCCCAGCATTTT	CASSETGNSNQPQHF
TRBJ1-1	NA	NA	TRBV20-1	TGCAGTGCTAGATTTGGGGGGCGCTTCTCCACTGAAGCTTTCTTT	CSARFGGRFSTEAFF
TRBJ1-6	few	NA	TRBV5-4	TGTGCCAGCAGCTCGGGGAGTGGATCACCCCTCCACTTT	CASSSGSGSPLHF
TRBJ2-1	NA	NA	TRBV7-6	TGTGCCAGCAGCCCCTGGGGGAGGTCCGATGAGCAGTTCTTC	CASSPWGRSDEQFF
TRBJ2-2	many	NA	TRBV5-4	TGTGCCAGCAGCTTGGCGGGGGTTAACACCGGGGAGCTGTTTTTT	CASSLAGVNTGELFF
TRBJ2-7	NA	NA	TRBV4-1	TGCGCCAGCAGCCAAGTCAGGAAGGGTCCCTACGAGCAGTACTTC	CASSQVRKGPYEQYF
TRBJ2-2	NA	TRBD2	TRBV7-2	TGTGCCAGCAGCTTAAATGGACTAGCGGGGGGGAGCACCGGGGAGCTGTTTTTT	CASSLNGLAGGSTGELFF
TRBJ2-2	few	NA	TRBV12-3/TRBV12-4	TGTGCCAGCAGTCTCCCCCAGGGCGTGAGCACCGGGGAGCTGTTTTTT	CASSLPQGVSTGELFF
TRBJ1-2	NA	TRBD1	TRBV4-1	TGCGCCAGCAGCCAAGACCTGACAGGGCCAAACTATGGCTACACCTTC	CASSQDLTGPNYGYTF
TRBJ1-2	many	NA	TRBV20-1	TGCAGTGCTAGAGATGGCGGGTATGGCTACACCTTC	CSARDGGYGYTF
TRBJ2-3	NA	NA	TRBV6-1	TGTGCCAGCAGGAACCAACTAACAGGGTCAGATACGCAGTATTTT	CASRNQLTGSDTQYF